The rows below give T cell receptor beta chains drawn from one sample of a study of T cell responses to AZD1222 COVID-19 vaccine. This table comes from immunoSEQ multiplex PCR, and its TCRdb copy is limited to in-frame clones, with some not included. The table includes 130,000 to 150,000 clones, approximately 89% detected once. The material sequenced was peripheral blood, taken 28 days after the second AZD1222 dose. The receptor source for this set is an adult who received the AZD1222 COVID-19 vaccine. Each CDR3 is given with its conserved first and last residue. The D gene is left open where the match is weak. Size tells how often a clone was seen (once, few, many) or the class of an expanded clone, and some rows leave it out.

d_call j_call v_call clone_size cdr3_aa cdr3_nt
TRBD1 TRBJ1-1 TRBV7-9 . CASSSSTGTTVNTEAFF TGTGCCAGCAGCTCGTCGACAGGGACCACGGTGAACACTGAAGCTTTCTTT
. TRBJ1-2 TRBV5-1 . CASSLGSGHGYTF TGCGCCAGCAGCTTAGGTTCGGGGCATGGCTACACCTTC
. TRBJ2-1 TRBV4-3 . CASSDGGLALYNEQFF TGCGCCAGCAGCGACGGGGGGCTAGCGCTATACAATGAGCAGTTCTTC
. TRBJ2-7 TRBV28 . CASSFAGSSYEQYF TGTGCCAGCAGTTTCGCAGGATCCTCCTACGAGCAGTACTTC
TRBD1 TRBJ2-1 TRBV9 . CASSSQGVEWDEQFF TGTGCCAGCAGTTCACAGGGGGTGGAATGGGATGAGCAGTTCTTC
TRBD1 TRBJ1-1 TRBV10-3 once CAIRPTGMTEAFF TGTGCCATCAGACCGACAGGGATGACTGAAGCTTTCTTT
TRBD1 TRBJ1-5 TRBV28 . CASSDPGQGLNQPQHF TGTGCCAGCAGCGATCCGGGACAGGGTCTGAATCAGCCCCAGCATTTT
. TRBJ1-2 TRBV5-1 . CASSLGGGADGYTF TGCGCCAGCAGCTTGGGCGGGGGCGCGGACGGCTACACCTTC
TRBD1 TRBJ1-2 TRBV19 once CASSPEFRGTYGYTF TGTGCCAGTAGTCCAGAGTTCAGGGGGACCTATGGCTACACCTTC
. TRBJ1-4 TRBV2 . CATRRVGEKLFF TGTGCCACGCGTAGGGTTGGTGAAAAACTGTTTTTT
. TRBJ1-5 TRBV7-9 . CASSQGSNQPQHF TGTGCCAGCAGTCAAGGAAGCAATCAGCCCCAGCATTTT
TRBD1 TRBJ2-7 TRBV6-2/TRBV6-3 . CASSSLDRDEQYF TGTGCCAGCAGCTCCCTCGACAGGGACGAGCAGTACTTC
TRBD1 TRBJ1-1 TRBV18 . CASSPPLGTGGAWTEAFF TGTGCCAGCTCACCCCCTCTCGGGACAGGGGGCGCATGGACTGAAGCTTTCTTT
TRBD2 TRBJ2-3 TRBV3-1/TRBV3-2 . CASSQGLADTDTQYF TGTGCCAGCAGCCAAGGACTAGCGGACACAGATACGCAGTATTTT
TRBD2 TRBJ2-1 TRBV7-3 . CASSLGTSGFDEQFF TGTGCCAGCAGCTTAGGGACTAGCGGGTTCGATGAGCAGTTCTTC
TRBD1 TRBJ2-1 TRBV7-6 . CASSTTTGGGLNEQFF TGTGCCAGCAGCACGACGACAGGGGGAGGGTTAAATGAGCAGTTCTTC
TRBD2 TRBJ2-1 TRBV5-1 . CASSTTSGRVNEQFF TGCGCCAGCAGCACGACTAGCGGGAGGGTCAATGAGCAGTTCTTC
. TRBJ2-7 TRBV7-9 . CASSLGQYYEQYF TGTGCCAGCAGCTTAGGACAGTACTACGAGCAGTACTTC
. TRBJ1-1 TRBV7-9 . CASSLGPKNTEAFF TGTGCCAGCAGCTTAGGTCCCAAGAACACTGAAGCTTTCTTT
. TRBJ1-4 TRBV7-2 . CASSLAVREKLFF TGTGCCAGCAGCTTAGCGGTACGTGAAAAACTGTTTTTT
TRBD2 TRBJ2-3 TRBV9 . CASSVGLTSSLYSTDTQYF TGTGCCAGCAGCGTAGGTCTGACTAGCAGCTTGTATAGCACAGATACGCAGTATTTT
TRBD2 TRBJ2-1 TRBV7-3 . CASSLGLLGTSANEQFF TGTGCCAGCAGCTTAGGGTTGCTTGGGACTAGCGCGAATGAGCAGTTCTTC
. TRBJ2-3 TRBV4-1 . CASRHGTADTQYF TGCGCCAGCAGGCACGGGACCGCGGATACGCAGTATTTT
TRBD1 TRBJ1-4 TRBV10-3 . CAISDTRDRGEKLFF TGTGCCATCAGTGATACCCGGGACAGGGGGGAAAAACTGTTTTTT
. TRBJ2-7 TRBV5-8 . CASSLAHRAYEQYF TGTGCCAGCAGCTTGGCCCACAGGGCCTACGAGCAGTACTTC
. TRBJ2-1 TRBV4-2 . CASSQDLWTERNNEQFF TGTGCCAGCAGCCAAGATCTATGGACAGAGAGAAACAATGAGCAGTTCTTC
TRBD1 TRBJ1-2 TRBV6-6 few CASSYPDRGNYGYTF TGTGCCAGCAGTTACCCTGACAGGGGCAACTATGGCTACACCTTC
TRBD1 TRBJ2-7 TRBV7-8 . CASSHDRGRPSYEQYF TGTGCCAGCAGTCACGACAGGGGGCGGCCCTCCTACGAGCAGTACTTC
. TRBJ1-5 TRBV7-9 . CASSPPGPNQPQHF TGTGCCAGCAGCCCGCCGGGACCGAATCAGCCCCAGCATTTT
. TRBJ1-4 TRBV21-1 . CASRIRIGTLFF TGTGCCAGCAGGATCCGTATCGGGACACTGTTTTTT
. TRBJ1-5 TRBV7-2 . CASSLAVPEPQHF TGTGCCAGCAGTTTAGCGGTTCCGGAGCCCCAGCATTTT
. TRBJ2-5 TRBV3-1/TRBV3-2 . CASSQRRPGAETQYF TGTGCCAGCAGCCAACGGAGGCCTGGGGCAGAGACCCAGTACTTC
. TRBJ2-7 TRBV10-2 . CASSKLSSYEQYF TGCGCCAGCAGCAAGTTGAGCTCCTACGAGCAGTACTTC
. TRBJ1-1 TRBV4-1 . CASSLTQGNTEAFF TGCGCCAGCAGCCTAACCCAGGGAAACACTGAAGCTTTCTTT
. TRBJ1-2 TRBV5-4 . CASSPGRTNYGYTF TGTGCCAGCAGCCCGGGCAGAACGAACTATGGCTACACCTTC
. TRBJ2-3 TRBV28 . CASSPPTDTQYF TGTGCCAGCAGTCCGCCGACAGATACGCAGTATTTT
. TRBJ1-5 TRBV2 . CASSVQEYQPQHF TGTGCCAGCAGTGTACAGGAGTATCAGCCCCAGCATTTT
. TRBJ1-1 TRBV29-1 . CSVEEVNTEAFF TGCAGCGTTGAAGAGGTGAACACTGAAGCTTTCTTT
TRBD2 TRBJ2-1 TRBV5-1 . CASSILGTSGKNEQFF TGCGCCAGCAGCATCTTAGGGACTAGCGGGAAGAATGAGCAGTTCTTC
TRBD1 TRBJ2-7 TRBV10-1 . CASSESWTGGFPVFLLEQYF TGCGCCAGCAGTGAGTCATGGACAGGGGGCTTCCCCGTCTTCTTACTTGAGCAGTACTTC
. TRBJ2-7 TRBV13 . CASSLETSGYEQYF TGTGCCAGCAGCTTAGAGACTAGTGGCTACGAGCAGTACTTC
. TRBJ1-1 TRBV4-3 . CASSQDGLRGTEAFF TGCGCCAGCAGCCAAGATGGTCTCCGGGGCACTGAAGCTTTCTTT
TRBD2 TRBJ2-7 TRBV9 . CASLQAGYPYEQYF TGTGCCAGCCTCCAAGCGGGATATCCCTACGAGCAGTACTTC
. TRBJ1-2 TRBV5-1 . CASSLGRDYGYTF TGCGCCAGCAGCTTGGGCAGGGACTATGGCTACACCTTC
TRBD1 TRBJ1-2 TRBV11-2 . CASSSHQTGVAGGYTF TGTGCCAGCAGCTCCCACCAGACAGGGGTAGCGGGTGGCTACACCTTC
. TRBJ1-4 TRBV6-5 . CASSYSVPNEKLFF TGTGCCAGCAGTTACTCAGTGCCTAATGAAAAACTGTTTTTT
. TRBJ1-2 TRBV6-2/TRBV6-3 . CASSPGTFSHGYTF TGTGCCAGCAGCCCCGGGACATTTTCCCATGGCTACACCTTC
. TRBJ1-4 TRBV5-6 . CASSSQGLTNEKLFF TGTGCCAGCAGCTCGCAGGGGTTGACTAATGAAAAACTGTTTTTT
TRBD1 TRBJ2-7 TRBV29-1 once CSVGQGTAYEQYF TGCAGCGTTGGACAGGGAACAGCCTACGAGCAGTACTTC
. TRBJ2-7 TRBV4-3 . CASSQDRYWGPYEQYF TGCGCCAGCAGCCAAGATCGCTACTGGGGTCCCTACGAGCAGTACTTC
TRBD2 TRBJ2-1 TRBV11-1 . CASSLAGGVPHNEQFF TGTGCCAGCAGCTTAGCGGGAGGGGTCCCGCACAATGAGCAGTTCTTC
. TRBJ1-2 TRBV28 . CASSFGGGYGYTF TGTGCCAGCAGTTTTGGTGGGGGCTATGGCTACACCTTC